The next 10 T cell receptor beta chains were all read from a single sample in a study of cytomegalovirus exposure and HLA in healthy donors. TCRdb's copy holds only in-frame clones and misses some; the assay was immunoSEQ multiplex PCR. The sample includes tens of thousands of clones, just under 95% of them seen just once. The sequencing input was PBMCs. Source of these receptors: a young man in good health and CMV-seropositive.

The rearrangement joins TRBV7-9 to TRBJ2-7, with D maybe TRBD1 (6 bases). CDR3 length equals 13 residues. Germline CDR1 and CDR2: SEHNR and FQNEAQ (reference sequence). Between the trimmed V and J ends, which lost 4 bases and 3 bases, there was a span of 10 bases. CDR3 bases: TGTGCCAGCAGCTGGCCGACAGGCTACGAGCAGTACTTC. Translating gives CASSWPTGYEQYF.

This chain joins TRBV6-1 and TRBJ2-4; no clear D gene. V gave up 6 bases and J gave up 4 bases, with 7 bases separating them. Germline assignment: CDR1 MNHNS and CDR2 SASEGT. CDR3 length: 12 amino acids. The CDR3 DNA reads TGTGCCAGCAGCACAGAGAAAAACATTCAGTACTTC. The encoded protein is CASSTEKNIQYF.

This chain connects TRBV28 to TRBJ2-3; D is uncertain. Germline CDR1 reads MDHEN; CDR2 reads SYDVKM. V dropped 4 bases and J dropped 0 bases, with 5 bases sitting between them. The CDR3 has 13 amino acids. In DNA, the CDR3 is TGTGCCAGCAGTTCGGAGAGCACAGATACGCAGTATTTT. Translated: CASSSESTDTQYF.

V is TRBV7-9 and J is TRBJ2-1, with TRBD2 as a possible D gene (5 bases). Germline values: CDR1 SEHNR, CDR2 FQNEAQ (reference sequence). The ends were cut back, 3 bases at V and 11 bases at J, with 11 bases in the middle. The CDR3 length is 12 residues. CDR3: CASSLSGIQQFF. DNA of the CDR3: TGTGCCAGCAGCTTGTCCGGGATTCAGCAGTTCTTC.

This sequence joins TRBV7-9 and TRBJ1-1, with 10 bases that match TRBD1. The CDR3 is made up of 13 amino acids. Germline V gene data show CDR1 as SEHNR and CDR2 as FQNEAQ (reference sequence). J was trimmed by 3 bases and V by 6 bases; bases with no gene match: 1. The CDR3 region has the DNA TGTGCCAGCAGAGGACAGGGGGACACTGAAGCTTTCTTT. Protein product: CASRGQGDTEAFF.

The chain's CDR3 is CATSRAGSMQYF. CDR3 nucleotide sequence: TGTGCCACCAGCAGAGCAGGTAGTATGCAGTATTTT. This chain links TRBV15 with TRBJ2-3; D is unresolved. CDR3 length equals 12 residues. The V gene lost 1 base and the J gene lost 11 bases, with 10 bases spanning the gap. Germline assignment: CDR1 LNHNV and CDR2 YYDKDF (reference sequence).

This chain links TRBV27 with TRBJ1-5; D uncertain. The CDR3 loop spans 15 amino acids. In germline, CDR1 is MNHEY, CDR2 SMNVEV (reference sequence). V lost 5 bases to trimming and J lost 0 bases, with 11 bases between them. DNA for the CDR3: TGTGCCAGCAGTCCCTCCATCGGTAGCAATCAGCCCCAGCATTTT. The encoded protein is CASSPSIGSNQPQHF.

The chain links TRBV4-1 to TRBJ1-5; D is unclear. The V end was cut by 1 base, the J end by 4 bases, with 17 bases between. This CDR3 contains 17 residues. CDR1 is MGHRA and CDR2 is YSYEKL in the germline V gene. CDR3 in amino acids: CASSQVGHSRTNQPQHF. In DNA, the CDR3 is TGCGCCAGCAGCCAAGTAGGTCACAGCCGAACAAATCAGCCCCAGCATTTT.

The CDR3 DNA sequence: TGTGCCAGCAGCCCCGGGCCGGCGGGTGAGCAGTTCTTC. It translates to CASSPGPAGEQFF. This chain uses TRBV11-2 with TRBJ2-1; weak D call: TRBD2 (5 bases). Germline assignment: CDR1 SGHAT and CDR2 FQNNGV. The CDR3 is made up of 13 amino acids. Trimming cost V 5 bases and J 9 bases, with 14 bases left between them.

This chain uses TRBV10-3 with TRBJ1-3; D is unresolved. Germline-derived CDR1 and CDR2 are ENHRY and SYGVKD. Between the trimmed V and J ends, which lost 4 bases and 0 bases, there was a span of 16 bases. The CDR3 has 17 residues. DNA for the CDR3: TGTGCCATCAGTGCCGGGTCGGCAGCCAACTCTGGAAACACCATATATTTT. Translated: CAISAGSAANSGNTIYF.